The entry that follows covers one T cell receptor beta chain sequence. Its antigen is not yet known. It has no much larger one-base neighbor in the sample; base qualities were not kept. The data stem from a study of blood T cell repertoires in COVID-19 (dated by TCRdb to the early 2020s). Study-level background: Collaborator samples came from the United States, Italy and Spain and covered acute and convalescent phases of COVID-19. The prospective study material was composed of cDNA or gDNA derived from T cells, B-cell-depleted T cells, or PBMCs. Subjects who had been exposed to COVID-19, were actively infected with it, or had recovered from it provided the deeply sampled blood TCRbeta repertoires that made up the dataset. The repertoires were released in a freely available public database intended as a resource for research on the immune response to SARS-CoV-2. The samples were drawn from two sources: the first 160 participants of the ongoing ImmuneRACE study, and 1,000 to 1,500 subjects contributed by 6 global collaborators. The sample metadata nearly always contained a de-identified subject ID, COVID-19 status, age in years and sex. Where HLA class I and class II types were available, the types were taken from metadata supplied by the sample provider, not from assay-based typing. Points the paper makes about the study in general: How much clinical and demographic metadata was included differed by source and by participant, and the metadata was provided uncurated.

As encoded in the germline V gene, CDR1 is MNHEY while CDR2 is SVGAGI. The trim is 3 bases for V and 4 bases for J, with a gap of 15 bases between the germline ends. Including the terminal cysteine and phenylalanine, the CDR3 comprises 15 residues. The DNA shown is the 45-base CDR3, in frame from base 1. Another Seattle source contributed samples from volunteer blood donors who had recovered from COVID-19. The collaborating institutions used their own protocols to collect whole blood in K2EDTA tubes. For TCRbeta analysis, collaborator samples were shipped as frozen whole blood, as isolated PBMCs, or as DNA extracted from either sample type. The immunoSEQ Assay, a bias-controlled multiplex PCR, was used to amplify TCRbeta CDR3 regions from genomic DNA. The paper's data handling went like this. The number of nucleated cells in each sample was estimated by amplification of reference gene primers within the assay. Sequence reads were collapsed and filtered to measure the absolute abundance of every unique TCRbeta CDR3 rearrangement. For each sample, productive Simpson clonality was calculated as the square root of Simpson's diversity index over productive rearrangements. TCRdb stores this immuneACCESS table with in-frame sequences only. Part of the clones is absent; in the studies checked, under half of the shortfall reflects unresolved V genes, and no reason is known for the rest. The DNA gave D and trimming, while V, J and clone size come from that table. Present in this sample are more than 100,000 clones, around 82% of which were seen just once. Roughly an eighth of the sample comes from the top ten.

This clonotype was sampled from a young woman who had recovered from COVID-19. The source material was peripheral blood. The chain is encoded by TRBV6-5 joined to TRBJ1-2, with the D segment identity uncertain. The CDR3 region reads CASSYQMEASYGYTF. The DNA sequence is given as TGTGCCAGCAGTTATCAGATGGAGGCGAGCTATGGCTACACCTTC.